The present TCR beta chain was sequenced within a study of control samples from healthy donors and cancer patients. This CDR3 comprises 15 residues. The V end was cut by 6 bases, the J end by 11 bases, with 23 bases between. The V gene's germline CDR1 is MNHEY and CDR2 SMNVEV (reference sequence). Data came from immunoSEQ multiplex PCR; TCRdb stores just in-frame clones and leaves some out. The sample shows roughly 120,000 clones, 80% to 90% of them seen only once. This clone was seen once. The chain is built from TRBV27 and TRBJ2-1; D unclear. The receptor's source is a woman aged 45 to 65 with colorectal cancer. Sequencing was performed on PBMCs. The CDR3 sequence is CASRNLTGYASQQFF. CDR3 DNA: TGTGCCAGCAGAAATCTCACTGGGTACGCCTCCCAGCAGTTCTTC.